Each of the 18 T cell receptor beta chains below was sequenced from the same sample in a study of regulatory T cells in long-lasting Graves disease. As for time point: persistent/refractory GD, antithyroid drugs over 5 years with positive TRAb. PBMC-extracted RNA yielded the TCR library. TCR beta libraries were built with iRepertoire HTBI primers and Arm-PCR of CDR3 regions. Each CDR3 protein gets one entry after TCRdb re-called the multiplex PCR reads with MiXCR. The sample shows around 460,000 distinct CDR3 sequences, 22% of them seen only once. This specimen consisted of peripheral blood mononuclear cells (PBMCs), obtained when the disease was refractory, from a patient treated with antithyroid drugs. The receptors come from a female donor with Graves disease.

This clonotype was found a few times. The chain couples TRBV20-1 to TRBJ1-4; TRBD1 is a possible D gene (5 bases). Germline values: CDR1 DFQATT, CDR2 SNEGSKA (reference sequence). The V gene lost 0 bases and the J gene lost 8 bases, with 13 bases spanning the gap. There are 14 residues in the CDR3. In DNA, the CDR3 is TGCAGTGCTAGAGAAATCCAGGGAAGCGAAAAACTGTTTTTT. This gives the protein CSAREIQGSEKLFF.

This clonotype was recorded at least ten times. This chain links TRBV3-1 with TRBJ1-1; tentative D call: TRBD1 (5 bases). Trimming left V 4 bases short and J 0 bases short, with 9 bases between. CDR1 and CDR2 from the germline V gene are LGHDT and YNNKEL (reference sequence). The CDR3 is 14 amino acids. In DNA, the CDR3 is TGTGCCAGCAGCCCCGGGGCGATGAACACTGAAGCTTTCTTT. Amino acids: CASSPGAMNTEAFF.

This clonotype was observed a single time. At one end the junction does not follow the germline gene, possibly because of a read error. The chain uses TRBV18 and TRBJ1-2; a possible D gene is TRBD1 (5 bases). The CDR3 has 14 amino acids. The V gene's germline CDR1 is KGHSH and CDR2 LQKENI. The CDR3 reads CASSPPSGTYGHTF. The CDR3 DNA is TGTGCCAGCTCACCACCATCGGGGACCTATGGCCACACCTTC.

This clonotype was recorded at least ten times. The chain links TRBV28 to TRBJ1-1; D uncertain. Trimming removed 2 bases at V and 4 bases at J, with 5 bases between. The CDR3 runs 12 residues. Per the germline V gene, CDR1 is MDHEN and CDR2 is SYDVKM. The CDR3 nucleotides are TGTGCCAGCAGTTTAGTGACCACTGAAGCTTTCTTT. Amino acids: CASSLVTTEAFF.

The sample holds one count of this clonotype. A much more abundant neighbour one base away suggests this may be a read error. V usage is TRBV27 and J usage is TRBJ2-7; 7 bases fit TRBD1. The length of the CDR3 is 16 residues. From germline, CDR1 is MNHEY and CDR2 SMNVEV (reference sequence). CDR3: CVSSLPDRAGLHEQYF. DNA of the CDR3: TGTGTCAGCAGTTTACCCGACAGGGCCGGGTTACACGAGCAGTACTTC.

This clonotype was observed many times. The J gene is TRBJ2-5, the V gene TRBV7-9; 9 nucleotides align to TRBD1. CDR1 and CDR2 (germline): SEHNR, FQNEAQ (reference sequence). J gave up 0 bases and V 4 bases, and 12 bases lay outside the gene matches. The CDR3 consists of 18 residues. As DNA, the CDR3 is TGTGCCAGCAGCTCCCGCCAGGGACAGGGATCGTACCAAGAGACCCAGTACTTC. The encoded protein is CASSSRQGQGSYQETQYF.

This clonotype was seen many times. J is TRBJ1-1 and V is TRBV29-1, with D hard to call. V was trimmed by 6 bases and J by 4 bases, leaving 9 bases between them. Germline V gives CDR1 SQVTM, CDR2 ANQGSEA. The CDR3 consists of 11 residues. This CDR3 is CSVWEGTEAFF. The CDR3 DNA reads TGCAGCGTGTGGGAAGGCACTGAAGCTTTCTTT. Using reference TRBV29-1 and TRBJ1-1 for the parts outside the CDR3, the full variable domain is SAVISQKPSRDICQRGTSLTIQCQVDSQVTMMFWYRQQPGQSLTLIATANQGSEATYESGFVIDKFPISRPNLTFSTLTVSNMSPEDSSIYLCSVWEGTEAFFGQGTRLTVV.

The chain links TRBV7-8 to TRBJ2-1; TRBD2 agrees at 7 bases. This CDR3 has 15 amino acids. Germline values: CDR1 SGHVS, CDR2 FQNEAQ. V trimming: 0 bases; J trimming: 8 bases; junction bases outside the gene matches: 7. The CDR3 bases are TGTGCCAGCAGCTTAGCCGGGAGGACTTGGGATGAGCAGTTCTTC. Translated: CASSLAGRTWDEQFF. Complete variable domain (other parts from reference TRBV7-8 and TRBJ2-1): GAGVSQSPRYKVAKRGQDVALRCDPISGHVSLFWYQQALGQGPEFLTYFQNEAQLDKSGLPSDRFFAERPEGSVSTLKIQRTQQEDSAVYLCASSLAGRTWDEQFFGPGTRLTVL.

This clonotype has more than one count but fewer than ten. The CDR3 region has the DNA TGTGCCAGCAGCTCACCCGCGGACAGGGGATGGACTGAAGCTTTCTTT. Its protein is CASSSPADRGWTEAFF. The V gene is TRBV7-9, the J gene TRBJ1-1; TRBD1 matches 9 bases. Losses at the gene ends were 4 bases for V and 5 bases for J; bases not matched to a gene: 11. Germline V CDR1 and CDR2: SEHNR, FQNEAQ (reference sequence). The length of the CDR3 is 16 residues.

This clonotype was observed a handful of times. The chain combines TRBV19 with TRBJ2-5, with TRBD2 matching 12 bases. Looked up from germline, CDR1 is LNHDA and CDR2 is SQIVND (reference sequence). Unmatched junction bases numbered 22, after V lost 3 bases and J lost 5 bases. CDR3 length: 21 residues. The DNA of the CDR3 is TGTGCCAGTAGTATGGAACCGGGGTCCATCCGGCTAGCGGGAGGGGTGGAGACCCAGTACTTC. This sequence encodes CASSMEPGSIRLAGGVETQYF.

This clonotype was counted many times. The genes are TRBV12-3 or TRBV12-4 and TRBJ1-4; possibly TRBD1 for D (5 bases). Trimming left V 5 bases short and J 7 bases short, with 8 bases between. The CDR3 sequence is 12 residues long. The CDR3 loop reads CASSAGAEKLFF. The CDR3 DNA follows: TGTGCCAGCAGTGCTGGGGCTGAAAAACTGTTTTTT.

This clonotype was seen a handful of times. The chain has TRBV7-8 and TRBJ2-3, with D hard to call. Germline loops: CDR1 SGHVS, CDR2 FQNEAQ. V was trimmed by 1 base and J by 1 base, leaving 6 bases between them. This CDR3 region has 14 residues. DNA for the CDR3: TGTGCCAGCAGCTTAGATCAGGGCACAGATACGCAGTATTTT. Amino acids: CASSLDQGTDTQYF.

The V gene is TRBV11-3, the J gene TRBJ1-3, with unresolved D. V was trimmed by 1 base and J by 7 bases, leaving 17 bases between them. The CDR3 sequence is 16 residues long. Germline CDR1 SGHNT, CDR2 YENEEA. CDR3 sequence: CASSLGGPLGVNTIYF. CDR3 DNA: TGTGCCAGCAGCTTAGGAGGGCCCCTCGGAGTGAACACCATATATTTT.

This clonotype has more than one count but fewer than ten. The rearrangement joins TRBV28 to TRBJ2-3; D possibly corresponds to TRBD2 (6 bases). V was cut by 7 bases and J by 0 bases, with 11 bases left in between. The CDR3 has 14 amino acids. Germline values: CDR1 MDHEN, CDR2 SYDVKM. In DNA, the CDR3 is TGTGCCAGCACTAGCGCCATGAGCACAGATACGCAGTATTTT. Translating gives CASTSAMSTDTQYF.

This clonotype was found a few times. The chain recombines TRBV28 with TRBJ2-2; possibly TRBD2 for D (5 bases). V dropped 6 bases and J dropped 5 bases, with 16 bases sitting between them. In germline, CDR1 is MDHEN, CDR2 SYDVKM. The CDR3 length is 15 residues. The CDR3, as DNA: TGTGCCAGCAGCCCACCCCGGTCGGGGACCGGGGAGCTGTTTTTT. This encodes CASSPPRSGTGELFF.

This clonotype has more than one count but fewer than ten. The chain recombines TRBV30 with TRBJ2-5, with a weak D call TRBD1 (5 bases). Trimming cost V 8 bases and J 2 bases, with 12 bases left between them. Germline V lookup: CDR1 GTSNPN, CDR2 SVGIG (reference sequence). The CDR3 runs 12 residues. The CDR3 loop is CAMVRAQETQYF. The CDR3 nucleotides are TGTGCCATGGTCAGGGCGCAAGAGACCCAGTACTTC.

The chain couples TRBV7-9 to TRBJ1-1; the D is unclear. Germline CDR1 reads SEHNR; CDR2 reads FQNEAQ (reference sequence). V was shortened by 0 bases and J by 4 bases, with 9 bases between the two germline ends. The CDR3 is 14 amino acids. DNA for the CDR3: TGTGCCAGCAGCTTAGCAGCAGCAACCACTGAAGCTTTCTTT. Encoded protein: CASSLAAATTEAFF.

Only a few counts were recorded for this clonotype. The chain links TRBV28 to TRBJ2-2; 8 nucleotides agree with TRBD1. The CDR3 is made up of 18 amino acids. Trimming took 4 bases from V and 5 from J; bases not matched to a gene: 15. In germline, CDR1 is MDHEN, CDR2 SYDVKM. CDR3 sequence reads: CASSSRAGDRGRTGELFF. In DNA, the CDR3 is TGTGCCAGCAGTTCACGGGCCGGAGACAGGGGACGGACCGGGGAGCTGTTTTTT.